This T cell receptor (beta chain) came from a study of regulatory T cells in long-lasting Graves disease. Study-wide results and limits: Between persistent patients, about 2,500 public clonotypes were shared, exceeding the roughly 920 shared between new patients.

This clonotype was seen a few times. The antigen is unknown. Deletions cut 6 bases from V and 1 base from J, with 7 bases between. This CDR3 spans 12 amino acids. Germline values: CDR1 DFQATT, CDR2 SNEGSKA (reference sequence). Both iRepertoire HTBI primers and Arm-PCR of CDR3 regions were used to build the TCR beta libraries. TCRdb passed the multiplex PCR reads through MiXCR, listing each CDR3 protein once. The data show approximately 470,000 distinct CDR3 sequences, roughly 17% seen once. Time point here: newly diagnosed GD, antithyroid drugs for less than 3 months. Researchers made the TCR library from RNA that was extracted from PBMCs. These data were likewise used in another study, on T cells in Graves' hyperthyroidism and ophthalmopathy.

This chain joins TRBV20-1 and TRBJ1-5; D is ambiguous. The source was peripheral blood mononuclear cells (PBMCs), collected at new diagnosis, from a patient treated with antithyroid drugs. The clonotype comes from a man aged 35-49 years with Graves disease. In DNA form, the CDR3 reads TGCAGTGCCTCGGACAGCAATCAGCCCCAGCATTTT. Its protein is CSASDSNQPQHF.